The source of this T cell receptor beta chain is a study of memory CD4+ T cells and cytomegalovirus serostatus. Across the whole study: Of the healthy Belgian adults, 9 were CMV seropositive and about 24 seronegative. Study outcomes and limitations: About 40% of the roughly 150 known CMV-associated TCRbeta sequences appeared in CD4+ memory. A US-trained random forest predicted CMV serostatus with median AUC roughly 0.91.

V lost 4 bases, J lost 1 base, and 0 bases stayed unmatched. Germline lookup yields CDR1 MNHEY and CDR2 SVGAGI. CDR3 size: 15 residues. Repertoires were generated with immunoSEQ multiplex PCR, while TCRdb's copy carries only in-frame clones and drops some. The sample shows around 88,000 clones, 80% of them seen only once. In regard to this clone: The antigen is not known.

The sort gate was single viable CD3+CD4+CD8-CD45RO+ cells for memory CD4+ T cells. CMV serostatus came from serum IgG against pp150, pp28, p38, p52. The sample was memory CD4+ T cells from blood. This TCR was recovered from an adult in good health and CMV-seropositive. The V gene is TRBV6-5, the J gene TRBJ2-2; TRBD2 matches at 10 bases. CDR3 in amino acids: CASSWTSGNTGELFF. CDR3 sequence (DNA): TGTGCCAGCAGTTGGACTAGCGGGAACACCGGGGAGCTGTTTTTT.